The T cell receptor (beta chain) under discussion was sequenced for a study of T-cell memory formation after mild COVID-19 (dated by TCRdb to about 2021). For the wider study: TCR sequence clusters from the two donors were found to be largely donor specific. Longitudinal TCRalpha and TCRbeta repertoire sequencing tracked T-cell clones expanding and contracting after mild COVID-19 in two donors. Two young, previously healthy adult volunteers, one female and one male, were included in the cohort.

Paper-wide results and their limitations: Some responding clones were detected in pre-infection memory, which suggested that pre-existing cross-reactive memory T cells had joined the SARS-CoV-2 response. From day 15 to 85, contracting clones showed balanced CD4/CD8 phenotypes, whereas a second wave of clones that expanded from day 15 to 37 leaned towards CD4+. Contracting CD4+ clones appeared mostly in the CM and EM memory subsets, whereas CD8+ clones were enriched in EMRA. SARS-CoV-2 specificity of the second-wave clones peaking on day 37 was not confirmed. The study covered only a couple of mild cases, and larger cohorts including severe cases with pre-infection samples were considered necessary.

Sequenced on an Illumina NovaSeq 6000. Using 5'RACE with constant-segment primers, TCRalpha and TCRbeta cDNA libraries were constructed, with sample barcodes and unique molecular identifiers added in the process. Trizol reagent was used to extract RNA from every sample. The libraries were amplified in two PCR steps, and the second step added a second sample barcode and Illumina TruSeq adapters. The libraries were sequenced on an Illumina NovaSeq using 2 x 150 bp paired-end reads. As for the original processing: Demultiplexing of reads and collapsing into UMI-guided consensus sequences were performed with migec v1.2.7. Using mixcr v2.1.11, UMI consensuses were aligned to TRA and TRB V and J templates and then assembled into clonotypes. Expanded or contracted clonotypes were those called significant by both edgeR and NoisET, with noise models trained on biological replicates. For edgeR calls, a false discovery rate-adjusted p below 0.01 and a log2 fold-change threshold of 1 were applied. PCA with hierarchical clustering of max-normalized trajectories of the 1000 most abundant clonotypes was used as exploratory dynamics analysis. Separately sequenced CD4+ and CD8+ repertoires were used to assign the CD4 or CD8 phenotype of responding clones. The public reads were reprocessed in TCRdb via fastp at Q25 and MiXCR, keeping in-frame beta chains. Each entry is one CDR3 protein sequence, shown with its most common DNA and genes. None of the V and J calls come from the authors' own analysis; TCRdb made them. The sample profile shows 95,000 to 120,000 distinct CDR3 sequences; 18% of them were found once. The ten largest make up less than 6.5% of the sample.

Germline trimming: 1 base from V, 6 bases from J; junction bases outside gene matches: 2. Reading the germline V gene (reference sequence) gives CDR1 LNHNV and CDR2 YYDKDF. The CDR3 sequence holds 14 residues, the cysteine and phenylalanine included. The read is trimmed to its CDR3 DNA, 42 bases read in frame from base 1. With respect to this clonotype: Its cognate antigen has yet to be identified. Base qualities are not provided; no much larger clone lies one nucleotide away.

Ficoll-Paque density gradient centrifugation was the method used to isolate PBMCs. Sequencing was performed on PBMCs or a T cell subset sorted from them (not recorded which). The rearrangement combines TRBV15 with TRBJ2-2; 7 bases in the junction line up with TRBD1. The source of this sequence is a man younger than 35 who had mild COVID-19 (a few samples of this study predate the infection). The sample titles of this study are shuffled in the database, so cell type and time point are left out; the donor was told from shared clones. The nucleotide sequence is given as TGTGCCACCAGCAGAGTTGGGACAGCCGGGGAGCTGTTTTTT. This is translated as CATSRVGTAGELFF.